This TCR beta chain stems from a study of T-cell reconstitution after alpha-beta-depleted transplantation in children. Construction of the TCRbeta library involved unique molecular identifiers. TCRdb independently ran MiXCR on the PCR reads; one entry per CDR3 protein. Of hundreds of thousands of distinct CDR3 sequences in the sample, 15% to 20% were seen once. This CDR3 has 13 residues. Deletions cut 0 bases from V and 5 bases from J, with 5 bases between. CDR1 is LGHNA and CDR2 is YSLEER in the germline V gene. Overall study findings and caveats: Counts and diversity of T cells one year after transplant came mostly from newly produced T cells.

In this sample, this clonotype turned up a few times. Antigen: not known. The sequence was collected from a boy under three years old who had a stem cell transplant for Wiskott-Aldrich syndrome, so the T cells may come from the graft donor. The sample was PBMCs, mostly from graft donor cells, taken 360 days after TCRalphabeta/CD19-depleted stem cell transplant. The chain combines TRBV4-3 with TRBJ1-5; D call uncertain. The chain's CDR3 is CASSQDRDQPQHF. The CDR3, as DNA: TGCGCCAGCAGCCAAGATCGGGATCAGCCCCAGCATTTT.